This T cell receptor beta chain was sequenced during a study of identical twins. Study results and limitations: With abundant cord blood beta clonotypes, insertions were fewer; memory repertoires showed no such pattern.

This clonotype was seen a few times. Its target is unknown. All of the donors were Caucasians in good health. V was clipped by 5 bases and J by 8 bases; unmatched bases: 9. Per the germline V gene, CDR1 is SEHNR and CDR2 is FQNEAQ (reference sequence). This CDR3 is 15 amino acids long. TCRdb redid the calling of the 5' RACE reads with MiXCR, one entry per CDR3 protein. The sample has 200,000 or so distinct CDR3 sequences; more than 15% are singletons. The same sample was also used in a study of T cells expressing NK-cell markers. That investigation notes: For several experiments, T cell sorting was restricted to the alpha-beta TCR population by means of an anti-gamma-delta TCR antibody. In roughly six donors, dominant NKG2C+ clonotypes were about 1.0-7.0% of CD8+ T cells.

The J gene is TRBJ1-4, the V gene TRBV7-9, with 9 bases fitting TRBD1. What was sequenced was CD8+ T cells sorted from blood. The clonotype comes from a woman aged 18-29 years in good health. The DNA for the CDR3 is TGTGCCAGCAGCCCCCCGGGACAGGGAAGAGAAAAACTGTTTTTT. Translated: CASSPPGQGREKLFF.